The 14 T cell receptor beta chains below all came from one sample that was sequenced in a study of beta chain features in type 1 diabetes. cDNA synthesis used the whole RNA isolate, giving expressed TCRB sequences. Libraries were prepared by immunoSEQ multiplex PCR; TCRdb keeps only in-frame clonotypes and omits some of them. This table holds hundreds of thousands of clones, 13% found once. Antigens of these TCRs are unknown. Study-level points and caveats: Researchers report that Type 1 diabetes patients had moderately but significantly shorter TCRB CDR3s across all four CD4+ subsets.

Material for sequencing was naive CD4+ T cells from blood. The receptors derive from a man between 18 and 35 years old with type 1 diabetes.

The chain has TRBV25-1 and TRBJ2-2; D tentatively fits TRBD1 or TRBD2 (5 bases each). The germline V gene encodes CDR1 MGHDK and CDR2 SYGVNS. The CDR3 contains 18 residues. Deletions cut 4 bases from V and 0 bases from J, with 18 bases between. The CDR3 DNA is TGTGCCAGCAGTGTCCCGGACGGGGCCCCGCCGAACACCGGGGAGCTGTTTTTT. Translating gives CASSVPDGAPPNTGELFF. Using reference TRBV25-1 and TRBJ2-2 for the parts outside the CDR3, the full variable domain is EADIYQTPRYLVIGTGKKITLECSQTMGHDKMYWYQQDPGMELHLIHYSYGVNSTEKGDLSSESTVSRIRTEHFPLTLESARPSHTSQYLCASSVPDGAPPNTGELFFGEGSRLTVL.

This clone has more than one count but fewer than ten. The V call is TRBV11-1, the J call TRBJ2-3; D not certain. The V gene's germline CDR1 is SGHAT and CDR2 FQDESV (reference sequence). CDR3 length: 12 amino acids. V shed 1 base and J shed 4 bases, with 3 bases lying between them. The CDR3 spells CASSLGADTQYF. The CDR3 DNA is TGTGCCAGCAGCTTAGGGGCAGATACGCAGTATTTT.

The chain recombines TRBV14 with TRBJ1-1, with D tentatively TRBD1 (6 bases). The germline V gene encodes CDR1 SGHDN and CDR2 FVKESK. The germline V and J ends were trimmed by 8 bases and 10 bases, with 20 bases remaining between them. The CDR3 sequence is 13 residues long. Here the CDR3 reads CASAPVPGQVAFF. CDR3 in DNA: TGTGCCAGCGCTCCGGTTCCGGGACAAGTAGCTTTCTTT.

This chain joins TRBV2 and TRBJ1-5; possible D gene TRBD1, 6 bases. Between the trimmed V and J ends, which lost 6 bases and 0 bases, there was a span of 12 bases. The CDR3 extends over 15 amino acids. CDR1 and CDR2 (germline): SNHLY, FYNNEI. This chain's CDR3 is CASREQGNSNQPQHF. As DNA, the CDR3 is TGTGCCAGCAGAGAACAGGGAAATAGCAATCAGCCCCAGCATTTT.

This clone turned up a few times. The CDR3, as DNA: TGTGCCAGCAGCCAATCGATTGGCGGGGCAAACAATGAGCAGTTCTTC. It yields the protein CASSQSIGGANNEQFF. V is TRBV16 and J is TRBJ2-1; D possibly corresponds to TRBD2 (6 bases). Trimming removed 0 bases at V and 5 bases at J, with 14 bases between. This CDR3 region has 16 residues. Per germline, CDR1 KGHSY and CDR2 FQNENV.

The chain has TRBV28 and TRBJ1-4; TRBD1 aligns across 7 bases. This CDR3 spans 14 amino acids. The germline V gene has CDR1 MDHEN and CDR2 SYDVKM. V shed 6 bases, J shed 4 bases, and the junction held 5 bases outside the gene matches. CDR3 coding DNA: TGTGCCAGCAGCCAGGGACAGCTTAATGAAAAACTGTTTTTT. Translation: CASSQGQLNEKLFF.

The genes are TRBV29-1 and TRBJ1-2; the D is unclear. Germline V gives CDR1 SQVTM, CDR2 ANQGSEA. The CDR3 contains 13 residues. With 8 bases removed from V and 7 bases from J, the gap between germline ends came to 20 bases. DNA for the CDR3: TGCAGCATAAGCGAAGGTTCTCGTCGTGGCTACACCTTC. Protein: CSISEGSRRGYTF.

Only a few counts were recorded for this clone. The chain couples TRBV6-1 to TRBJ2-3; 8 bases line up with TRBD2. This CDR3 has 17 residues. Unmatched junction bases numbered 9, after V lost 0 bases and J lost 4 bases. Looked up from germline, CDR1 is MNHNS and CDR2 is SASEGT. The CDR3 bases are TGTGCCAGCAGTGAAGCCCTGGCGGGGGGTTGGCCAGATACGCAGTATTTT. As protein: CASSEALAGGWPDTQYF.

This clone was detected only a few times. Other DNA sequences in the same sample also yield this CDR3. V gene TRBV6-6 combines with J gene TRBJ1-2; a possible D gene is TRBD1 (5 bases). Germline V gene lookup returns CDR1 MNHNY and CDR2 SVGAGI (reference sequence). The CDR3 runs 12 residues. Trimming removed 7 bases from V and 3 bases from J, with 9 bases in between. CDR3 DNA sequence: TGTGCCAGCACCGGACAAGACTATGGCTACACCTTC. Translation gives CASTGQDYGYTF.

This clone has more than one count but fewer than ten. CDR3 nucleotides: TGTGCCAGCACCTTCAACTACGAGCAGTACTTC. This codes for CASTFNYEQYF. The J gene is TRBJ2-7, the V gene TRBV21-1. TRBV21-1 is annotated as a pseudogene. The CDR3 spans 11 residues.

This clone has a handful of counts. This chain joins TRBV18 and TRBJ1-4; the D is unclear. Germline values: CDR1 KGHSH, CDR2 LQKENI. V was clipped by 3 bases and J by 7 bases, with 12 bases between them. This CDR3 spans 14 amino acids. As DNA, the CDR3 is TGTGCCAGCTCACCGGGCGATGGTATTGAAAAACTGTTTTTT. It is translated as CASSPGDGIEKLFF.

This chain connects TRBV6-5 to TRBJ2-3; 9 nucleotides agree with TRBD2. Trimming removed 0 bases from V and 7 bases from J; junction bases left unmatched: 8. Germline loops: CDR1 MNHEY, CDR2 SVGAGI. This CDR3 is built from 16 residues. The CDR3 DNA is TGTGCCAGCAGTTACTCGTTCTGGACTAGCGAGCATACGCAGTATTTT. Translation gives CASSYSFWTSEHTQYF.

The V gene is TRBV28, the J gene TRBJ2-3, with a possible D match to TRBD2 (6 bases). The CDR3 spans 13 residues. Trimming pared 7 bases from V and 3 bases from J, leaving 11 bases between. Germline CDR1 and CDR2: MDHEN and SYDVKM. Here the CDR3 DNA reads TGTGCCAGCAAAGGGACTCCAACAGATACGCAGTATTTT. As protein: CASKGTPTDTQYF. The full variable domain, completed using reference TRBV28 and TRBJ2-3, is DVKVTQSSRYLVKRTGEKVFLECVQDMDHENMFWYRQDPGLGLRLIYFSYDVKMKEKGDIPEGYSVSREKKERFSLILESASTNQTSMYLCASKGTPTDTQYFGPGTRLTVL.

This chain uses TRBV30 with TRBJ1-4, with D maybe TRBD1 (6 bases). Germline CDR1 reads GTSNPN; CDR2 reads SVGIG (reference sequence). Trimming shortened V by 3 bases and J by 8 bases, and 19 bases separated the two germline ends. The CDR3 sequence is 15 residues long. The CDR3 protein is CAWRLEQGGREKLFF. For the CDR3, the DNA is TGTGCCTGGAGACTAGAACAGGGTGGGAGGGAAAAACTGTTTTTT.